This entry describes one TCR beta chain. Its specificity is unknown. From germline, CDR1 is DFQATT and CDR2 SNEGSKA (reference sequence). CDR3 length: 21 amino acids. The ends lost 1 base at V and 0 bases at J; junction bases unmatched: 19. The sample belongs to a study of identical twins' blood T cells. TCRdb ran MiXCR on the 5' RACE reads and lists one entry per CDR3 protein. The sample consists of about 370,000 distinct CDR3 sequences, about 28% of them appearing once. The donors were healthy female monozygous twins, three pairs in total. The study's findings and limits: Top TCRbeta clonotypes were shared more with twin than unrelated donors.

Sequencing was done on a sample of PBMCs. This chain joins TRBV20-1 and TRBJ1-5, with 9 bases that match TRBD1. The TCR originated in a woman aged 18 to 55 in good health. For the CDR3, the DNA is TGCAGTGCTAGAGCCCTCAGCATGGGACAGGGAGATCTTTATAGCAATCAGCCCCAGCATTTT. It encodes CSARALSMGQGDLYSNQPQHF.